The present entry profiles one TCR beta chain with its context. Its cognate antigen has yet to be identified. No much larger clone exists at a distance of one base, and base qualities are not known. This sample is drawn from a study of OX40 agonist ivuxolimab in advanced cancers. About the full investigation: Ivuxolimab, which targeted the costimulatory receptor OX40 (CD134), was an agonistic, fully human IgG2 monoclonal antibody. Intravenous ivuxolimab was administered to patients every 2 weeks at six dose levels: 0.01, 0.1, 0.3, 1.5, 3 and 10 mg/kg. Of the approximately 50 patients in dose escalation, about 20 had hepatocellular carcinoma, approximately 15 had melanoma, 9 had renal cell carcinoma and 9 had head and neck cancer. In the dose-escalation cohort, more than 80% of patients were male, and the mean age was 60 years with a range of roughly 20 to 80. Prior anti-PD-1, anti-PD-L1 or anti-CTLA-4 therapy was permitted, and about two fifths of dose-escalation patients had received checkpoint inhibitors. Partial responses were achieved by three dose-escalation patients, of whom one had hepatocellular carcinoma and two had cutaneous melanoma. Peripheral TCRbeta sequencing aimed to test whether ivuxolimab altered TCR sequence diversity and caused clonal T-cell expansion. The paper reports the monotherapy dose-escalation portion (N of about 47 patients) of the phase I ivuxolimab trial. Summary of the overall study and its limitations: In the 0.1-3.0 mg/kg groups, partial responders had among the lowest normalized peripheral clonal expansion, particularly in CD8+ T cells. After ivuxolimab, expanded clones were on average more numerous among CD8+ T cells than among CD4+ T cells. Low levels of normalized T-cell clonal expansion were also shown by some nonresponding patients. Clonal expansion of both CD4+ and CD8+ blood T cells was observed from baseline to week 6 at doses 0.1 to 3.0 mg/kg. Antigen specificity was not determined for the clonally expanded peripheral T cells.

The trial excluded patients who had a history of autoimmune disease or were on systemic immunosuppression. Peripheral blood for TCR sequencing was collected from all dose cohorts at baseline, on cycle 4 day 1, and on cycle 7 day 1. The samples were drawn from a first-in-human, open-label, multicenter phase I dose-escalation trial of ivuxolimab. Adults with locally advanced or metastatic melanoma, renal cell, hepatocellular, or head and neck squamous cell carcinoma were enrolled in the trial. Before TCR sequencing, CD4+ T cells and CD8+ T cells from peripheral blood were sorted into separate populations. Genomic DNA was extracted from sorted cells for sequencing of the TCRbeta CDR3 region. The immunoSEQ Assay was used for sequencing of TCRbeta CDR3 regions. TCRdb mirrors the immuneACCESS table, restricted to in-frame sequences. Some clones are absent from its copies; in checked studies, under half trace to an unresolved V gene, and the reason for the others is unknown. A total of 70,000 or so clones appear in this sample, about nine tenths of them only once. In total, the top ten clones hold approximately 0.7% of the sample.

As encoded in the germline V gene, CDR1 is SGHRS while CDR2 is YFSETQ. The CDR3 measures 14 amino acids from cysteine to phenylalanine. Only CDR3 DNA is held: 42 bases, read in frame from base 1. V loses 2 bases at its end and J loses 2 bases; junction bases beyond the gene matches: 1. This material consisted of CD4+ or CD8+ T cells sorted from blood, taken in a trial of the OX40 agonist ivuxolimab. This TCR was sampled from an adult with an advanced solid tumor such as melanoma, head and neck, liver or kidney cancer. The rearrangement combines TRBV5-1 with TRBJ2-3; 8 central nucleotides agree with TRBD2. The CDR3 amino acid sequence is: CASSLAGDTDTQYF. The DNA sequence is TGCGCCAGCAGCTTAGCGGGAGACACAGATACGCAGTATTTT.